Sequencing of this TCR beta chain was carried out in a study of control samples from healthy donors and cancer patients. Data came from immunoSEQ multiplex PCR; TCRdb stores just in-frame clones and leaves some out. This table has about 50,000 clones, around 97% appearing once. With 6 bases removed from V and 1 base from J, the gap between germline ends came to 9 bases. This CDR3 is built from 13 residues. The TCR originated in a woman in her 30s in good health. Sequences were obtained from blood. The chain has TRBV12-3 or TRBV12-4 and TRBJ1-1; D not resolved. For the CDR3, the DNA is TGTGCCAGCAGCACGAAGGGGAACACTGAAGCTTTCTTT. Translated: CASSTKGNTEAFF.